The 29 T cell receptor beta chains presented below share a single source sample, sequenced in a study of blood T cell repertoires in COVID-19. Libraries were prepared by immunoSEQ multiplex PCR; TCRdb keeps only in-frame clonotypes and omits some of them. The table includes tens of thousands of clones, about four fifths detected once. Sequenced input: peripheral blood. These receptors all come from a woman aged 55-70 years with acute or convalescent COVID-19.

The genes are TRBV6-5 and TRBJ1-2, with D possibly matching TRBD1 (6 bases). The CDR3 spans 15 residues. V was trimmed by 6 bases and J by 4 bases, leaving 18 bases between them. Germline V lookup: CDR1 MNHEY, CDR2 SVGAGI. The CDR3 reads CASSYARTVSYGYTF. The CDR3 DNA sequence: TGTGCCAGCAGCTACGCTCGGACAGTGAGCTATGGCTACACCTTC.

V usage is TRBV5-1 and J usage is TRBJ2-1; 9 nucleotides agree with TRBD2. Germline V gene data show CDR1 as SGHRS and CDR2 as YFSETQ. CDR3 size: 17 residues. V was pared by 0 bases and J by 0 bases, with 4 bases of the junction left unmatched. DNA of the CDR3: TGCGCCAGCAGCTTGGAGATTAGCGGGAGCTCCTACAATGAGCAGTTCTTC. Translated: CASSLEISGSSYNEQFF.

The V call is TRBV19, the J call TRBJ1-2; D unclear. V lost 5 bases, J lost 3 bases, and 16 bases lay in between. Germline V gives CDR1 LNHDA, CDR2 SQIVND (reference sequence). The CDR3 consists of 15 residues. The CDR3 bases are TGTGCCAGTAGTGTCGCTCGGGGATCGGACTATGGCTACACCTTC. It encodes CASSVARGSDYGYTF. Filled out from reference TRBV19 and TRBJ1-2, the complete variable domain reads DGGITQSPKYLFRKEGQNVTLSCEQNLNHDAMYWYRQDPGQGLRLIYYSQIVNDFQKGDIAEGYSVSREKKESFPLTVTSAQKNPTAFYLCASSVARGSDYGYTFGSGTRLTVV.

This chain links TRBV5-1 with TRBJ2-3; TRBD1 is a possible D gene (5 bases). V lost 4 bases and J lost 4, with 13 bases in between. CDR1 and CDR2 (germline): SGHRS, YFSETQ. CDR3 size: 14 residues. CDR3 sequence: CASSVQGSPDTQYF. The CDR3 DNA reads TGCGCCAGCAGCGTCCAGGGATCTCCAGATACGCAGTATTTT.

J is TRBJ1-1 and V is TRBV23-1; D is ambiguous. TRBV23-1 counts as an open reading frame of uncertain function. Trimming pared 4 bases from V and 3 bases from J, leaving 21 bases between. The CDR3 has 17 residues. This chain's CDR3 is CASSPPYLLLPYTEAFF. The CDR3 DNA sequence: TGCGCCAGCAGTCCTCCGTACTTGCTTCTCCCCTACACTGAAGCTTTCTTT.

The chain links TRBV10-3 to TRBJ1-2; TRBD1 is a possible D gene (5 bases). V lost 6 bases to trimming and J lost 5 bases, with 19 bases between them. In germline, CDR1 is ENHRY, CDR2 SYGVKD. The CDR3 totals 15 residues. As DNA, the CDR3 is TGTGCCATCAGGGACCCGGGGGAGGGGATGTATGGCTACACCTTC. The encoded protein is CAIRDPGEGMYGYTF.

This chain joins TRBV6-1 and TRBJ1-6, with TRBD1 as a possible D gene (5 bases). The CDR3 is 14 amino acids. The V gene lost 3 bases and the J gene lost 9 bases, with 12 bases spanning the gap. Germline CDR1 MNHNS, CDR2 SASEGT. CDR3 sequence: CASSDRVYTSPLHF. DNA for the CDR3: TGTGCCAGCAGTGACAGGGTTTACACTTCACCCCTCCACTTT.

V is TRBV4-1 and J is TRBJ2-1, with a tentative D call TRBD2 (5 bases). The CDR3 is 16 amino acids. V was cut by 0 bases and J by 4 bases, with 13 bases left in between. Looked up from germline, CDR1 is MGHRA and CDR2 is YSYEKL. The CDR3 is CASSQEPPGSYNEQFF. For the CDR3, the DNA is TGCGCCAGCAGCCAAGAACCCCCGGGGAGTTACAATGAGCAGTTCTTC.

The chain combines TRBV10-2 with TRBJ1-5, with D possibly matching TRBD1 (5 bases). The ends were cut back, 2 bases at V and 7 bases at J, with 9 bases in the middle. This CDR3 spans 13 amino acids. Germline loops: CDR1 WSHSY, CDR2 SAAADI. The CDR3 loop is CASSEKGRQPQHF. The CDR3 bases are TGCGCCAGCAGTGAGAAGGGGCGGCAGCCCCAGCATTTT.

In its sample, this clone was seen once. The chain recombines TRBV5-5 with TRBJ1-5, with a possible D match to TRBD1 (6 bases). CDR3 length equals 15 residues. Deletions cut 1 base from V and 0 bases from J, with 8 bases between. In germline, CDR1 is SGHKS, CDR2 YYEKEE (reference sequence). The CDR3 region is CASSLTRGSNQPQHF. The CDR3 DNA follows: TGTGCCAGCAGCTTGACCAGGGGTAGCAATCAGCCCCAGCATTTT.

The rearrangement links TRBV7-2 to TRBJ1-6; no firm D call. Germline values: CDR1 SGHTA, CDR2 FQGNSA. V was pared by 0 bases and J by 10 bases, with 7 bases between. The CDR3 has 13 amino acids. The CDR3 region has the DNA TGTGCCAGCAGCTTAGCGCCGGGGTCACCCCTCCACTTT. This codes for CASSLAPGSPLHF.

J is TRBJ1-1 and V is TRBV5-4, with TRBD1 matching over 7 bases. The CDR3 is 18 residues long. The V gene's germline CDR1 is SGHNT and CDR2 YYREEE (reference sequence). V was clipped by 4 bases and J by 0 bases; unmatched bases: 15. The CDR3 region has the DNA TGTGCCAGCAGCCCAGGCCTTGCTGGGACAGAACTGAACACTGAAGCTTTCTTT. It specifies CASSPGLAGTELNTEAFF.

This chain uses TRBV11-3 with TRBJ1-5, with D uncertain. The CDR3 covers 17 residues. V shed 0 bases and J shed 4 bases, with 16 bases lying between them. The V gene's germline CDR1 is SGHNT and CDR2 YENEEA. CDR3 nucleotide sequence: TGTGCCAGCAGCTTAGAGTACCGGTACCCTCTTAATCAGCCCCAGCATTTT. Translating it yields CASSLEYRYPLNQPQHF. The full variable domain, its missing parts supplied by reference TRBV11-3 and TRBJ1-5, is EAGVVQSPRYKIIEKKQPVAFWCNPISGHNTLYWYLQNLGQGPELLIRYENEEAVDDSQLPKDRFSAERLKGVDSTLKIQPAELGDSAVYLCASSLEYRYPLNQPQHFGDGTRLSIL.

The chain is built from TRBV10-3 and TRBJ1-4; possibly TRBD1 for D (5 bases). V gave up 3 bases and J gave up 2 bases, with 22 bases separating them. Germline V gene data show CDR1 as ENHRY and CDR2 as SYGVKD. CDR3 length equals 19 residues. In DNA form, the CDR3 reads TGTGCCATCAGTGACACCCCCGGGGCAGGGAGGGTGACTAATGAAAAACTGTTTTTT. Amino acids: CAISDTPGAGRVTNEKLFF.

This chain's CDR3 is CAWRQTGENTGELFF. CDR3 nucleotide sequence: TGTGCCTGGAGGCAGACCGGGGAGAACACCGGGGAGCTGTTTTTT. V usage is TRBV30 and J usage is TRBJ2-2; D possibly corresponds to TRBD2 (5 bases). The CDR3 is made up of 15 amino acids. Trimming left V 3 bases short and J 1 base short, with 12 bases between. Germline CDR1 and CDR2: GTSNPN and SVGIG (reference sequence).

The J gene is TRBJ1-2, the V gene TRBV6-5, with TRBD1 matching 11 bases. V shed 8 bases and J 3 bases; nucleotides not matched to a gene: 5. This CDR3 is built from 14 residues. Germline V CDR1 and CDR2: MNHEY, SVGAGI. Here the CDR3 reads CASRLGQGDYGYTF. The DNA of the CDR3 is TGTGCCAGCCGCCTGGGACAGGGGGACTATGGCTACACCTTC.

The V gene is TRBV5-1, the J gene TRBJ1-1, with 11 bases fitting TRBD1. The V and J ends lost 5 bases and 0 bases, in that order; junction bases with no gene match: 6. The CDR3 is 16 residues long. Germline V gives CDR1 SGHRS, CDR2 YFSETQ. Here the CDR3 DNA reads TGCGCCAGCAGGGGGACAGGGGGGAGCCTGAACACTGAAGCTTTCTTT. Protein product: CASRGTGGSLNTEAFF.

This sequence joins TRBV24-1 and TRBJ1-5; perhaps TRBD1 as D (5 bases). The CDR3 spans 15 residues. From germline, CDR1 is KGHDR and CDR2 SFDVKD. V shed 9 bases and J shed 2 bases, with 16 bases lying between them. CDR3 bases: TGTGCCACCTCCGACCCAGCCAGGGGCAATCAGCCCCAGCATTTT. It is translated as CATSDPARGNQPQHF.

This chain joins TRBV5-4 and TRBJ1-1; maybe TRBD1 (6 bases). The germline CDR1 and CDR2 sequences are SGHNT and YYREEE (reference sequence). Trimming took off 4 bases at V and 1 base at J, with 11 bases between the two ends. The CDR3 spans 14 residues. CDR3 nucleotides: TGTGCCAGCAGCACCGCGACAGGGAACACTGAAGCTTTCTTT. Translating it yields CASSTATGNTEAFF.

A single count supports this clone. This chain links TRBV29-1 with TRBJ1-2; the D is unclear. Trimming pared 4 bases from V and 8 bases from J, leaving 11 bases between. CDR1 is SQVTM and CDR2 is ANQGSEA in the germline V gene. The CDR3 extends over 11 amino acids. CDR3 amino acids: CSVGTSSGYTF. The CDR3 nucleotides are TGCAGCGTTGGGACGTCTAGCGGCTACACCTTC.

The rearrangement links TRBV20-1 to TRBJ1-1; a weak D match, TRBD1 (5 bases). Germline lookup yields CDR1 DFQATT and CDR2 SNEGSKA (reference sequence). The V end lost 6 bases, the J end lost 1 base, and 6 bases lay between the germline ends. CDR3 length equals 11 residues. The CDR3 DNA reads TGCAGTGCCACAGGGAACACTGAAGCTTTCTTT. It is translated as CSATGNTEAFF.

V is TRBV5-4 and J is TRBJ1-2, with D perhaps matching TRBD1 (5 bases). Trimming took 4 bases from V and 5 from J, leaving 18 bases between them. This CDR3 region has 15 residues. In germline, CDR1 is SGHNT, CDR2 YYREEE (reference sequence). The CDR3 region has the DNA TGTGCCAGCAGCCCAACGGGGGGGGGAGGATATGGCTACACCTTC. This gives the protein CASSPTGGGGYGYTF.

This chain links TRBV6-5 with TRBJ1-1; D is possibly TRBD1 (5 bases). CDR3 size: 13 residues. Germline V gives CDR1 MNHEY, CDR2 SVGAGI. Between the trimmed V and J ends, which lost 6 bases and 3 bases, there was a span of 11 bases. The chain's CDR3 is CASSFDSYTEAFF. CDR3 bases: TGTGCCAGCAGCTTCGACAGTTACACTGAAGCTTTCTTT.

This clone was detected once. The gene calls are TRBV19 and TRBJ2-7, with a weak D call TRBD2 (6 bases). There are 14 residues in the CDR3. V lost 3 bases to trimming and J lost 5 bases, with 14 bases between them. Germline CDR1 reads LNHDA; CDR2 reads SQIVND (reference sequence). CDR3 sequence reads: CASSMGGTSHEQYF. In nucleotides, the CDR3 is TGTGCCAGTAGTATGGGCGGGACCAGCCACGAGCAGTACTTC.

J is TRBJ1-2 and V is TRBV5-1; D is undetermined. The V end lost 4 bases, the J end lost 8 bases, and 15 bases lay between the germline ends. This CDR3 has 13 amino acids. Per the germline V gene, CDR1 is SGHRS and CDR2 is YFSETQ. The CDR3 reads CASSGGGSEGYTF. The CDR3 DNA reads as TGCGCCAGCAGCGGTGGCGGGTCTGAGGGCTACACCTTC.

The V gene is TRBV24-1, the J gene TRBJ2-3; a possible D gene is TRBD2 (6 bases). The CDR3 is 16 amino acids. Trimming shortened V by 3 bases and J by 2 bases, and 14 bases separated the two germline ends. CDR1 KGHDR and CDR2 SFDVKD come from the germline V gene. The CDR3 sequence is CATSDGISGHTDTQYF. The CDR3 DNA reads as TGTGCCACCAGTGATGGTATTAGCGGTCACACAGATACGCAGTATTTT.

The CDR3 protein is CASSRREREQFF. The DNA of the CDR3 is TGTGCCAGCAGCAGGCGGGAGCGGGAGCAGTTCTTC. This chain connects TRBV12-3 or TRBV12-4 to TRBJ2-1; 7 nucleotides match TRBD2. This CDR3 has 12 residues. With V trimmed by 6 bases and J by 10 bases, 6 bases remained unmatched.

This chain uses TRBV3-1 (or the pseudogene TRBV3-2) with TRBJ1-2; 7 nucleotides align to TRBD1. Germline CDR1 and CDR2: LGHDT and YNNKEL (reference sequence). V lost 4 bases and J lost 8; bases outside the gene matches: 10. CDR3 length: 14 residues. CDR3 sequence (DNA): TGTGCCAGCAGCCCACGCGGGACAGTGTACGGCTACACCTTC. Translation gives CASSPRGTVYGYTF.

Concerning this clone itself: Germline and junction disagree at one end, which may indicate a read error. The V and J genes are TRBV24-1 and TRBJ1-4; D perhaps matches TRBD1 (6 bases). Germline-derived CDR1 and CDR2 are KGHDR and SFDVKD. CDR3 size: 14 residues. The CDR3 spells CATSDNRDNDKLFF. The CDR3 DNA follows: TGTGCCACCAGTGATAACCGGGACAATGACAAACTGTTTTTT.